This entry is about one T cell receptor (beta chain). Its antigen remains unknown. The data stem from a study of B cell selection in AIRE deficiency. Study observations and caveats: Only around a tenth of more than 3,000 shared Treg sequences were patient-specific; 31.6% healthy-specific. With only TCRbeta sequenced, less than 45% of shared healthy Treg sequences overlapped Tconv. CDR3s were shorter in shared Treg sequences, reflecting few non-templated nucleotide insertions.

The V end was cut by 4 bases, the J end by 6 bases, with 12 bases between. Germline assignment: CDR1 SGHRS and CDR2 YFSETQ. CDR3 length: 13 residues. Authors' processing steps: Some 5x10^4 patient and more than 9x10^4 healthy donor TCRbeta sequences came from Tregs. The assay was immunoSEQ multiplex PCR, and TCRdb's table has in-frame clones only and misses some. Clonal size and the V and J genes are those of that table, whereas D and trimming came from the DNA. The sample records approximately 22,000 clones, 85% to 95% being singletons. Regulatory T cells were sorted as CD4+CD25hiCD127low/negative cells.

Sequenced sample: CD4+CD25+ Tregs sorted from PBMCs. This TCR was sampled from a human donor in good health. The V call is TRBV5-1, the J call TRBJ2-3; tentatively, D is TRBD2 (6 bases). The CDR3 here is CASSPSGADTQYF. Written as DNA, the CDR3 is TGCGCCAGCAGCCCCTCGGGAGCGGATACGCAGTATTTT.